The rows below give T cell receptor beta chains drawn from one sample of a study of blood T cell repertoires in COVID-19. Here immunoSEQ multiplex PCR was the method, and the copy in TCRdb shows in-frame clones only, minus some. The sample yields about 200,000 clones, 92% seen once. Sequenced input: peripheral blood. These receptors all stem from a man in his sixties with COVID-19, enrolled during active disease. Each CDR3 is given with its conserved first and last residue.

V gene	J gene	CDR3 protein
TRBV7-9	TRBJ1-6	CASSLGQGGSPLHF
TRBV19	TRBJ1-1	CASSMRGTTEAFF
TRBV7-2	TRBJ1-5	CASSATGNQPQHF
TRBV7-2	TRBJ1-6	CASSPRTPGVSYNSPLHF
TRBV6-2/TRBV6-3	TRBJ1-3	CASSYGHPFGNTIYF
TRBV23-1	TRBJ1-5	CASSQCRTGGSNQPQHF
TRBV7-8	TRBJ1-2	CASSATGQGSYGYTF
TRBV15	TRBJ1-1	CATSEDRGLFTEAFF
TRBV7-3	TRBJ2-1	CASSPGLGAGGPFSNEQFF
TRBV9	TRBJ2-3	CASSSRDRETQYF
TRBV7-2	TRBJ1-1	CASSFPRENTEAFF
TRBV14	TRBJ2-7	CASSQVGLSSYEQYF
TRBV2	TRBJ1-1	CASLSDRGGTEAFF
TRBV6-1	TRBJ2-2	CASSEGRVNTGELFF
TRBV19	TRBJ1-2	CASSIDGGDGYTF
TRBV2	TRBJ2-3	CASAWTPSKDTQYF
TRBV25-1	TRBJ1-6	CASSEFRGNSPLHF
TRBV11-2	TRBJ1-4	CASSPGGRNNEKLFF
TRBV12-3/TRBV12-4	TRBJ2-7	CASRYTGAEQYF
TRBV28	TRBJ1-6	CASSYTQAGPNSPLHF
TRBV29-1	TRBJ1-2	CSGATGNGYGYTF
TRBV25-1	TRBJ1-6	CASQDSSYNSPLHF
TRBV19	TRBJ1-1	CASSARLGRETEAFF
TRBV3-1/TRBV3-2	TRBJ1-2	CASSQERQGRTF
TRBV7-9	TRBJ2-7	CASSFLPRRVEYEQYF
TRBV29-1	TRBJ1-2	CSERTDNYGYTF
TRBV28	TRBJ2-7	CAGWGRGSEQYF
TRBV3-1/TRBV3-2	TRBJ2-3	CASSQVGLGSGRATDTQYF
TRBV5-4	TRBJ1-2	CASSQDSYGYTF
TRBV9	TRBJ2-1	CASSVVGTDSYNEQFF
TRBV7-9	TRBJ2-2	CASSGTGTGVNTGELFF
TRBV4-3	TRBJ1-1	CASSQEQNTEAFF
TRBV7-9	TRBJ1-2	CASSPPDIYDGYTF
TRBV20-1	TRBJ1-2	CSGTGGYGYTF